This entry features one T cell receptor beta chain sequence. This sample was taken from a study of blood T cell repertoires in COVID-19. Background on the study: Sample material is recorded as cDNA or gDNA derived from T cells, B-cell-depleted T cells, or PBMCs.

Produced via immunoSEQ multiplex PCR; TCRdb's table is partial and in-frame only. This repertoire shows a few hundred thousand clones, roughly 86% found once; its top ten account for just under 9%. The germline V gene has CDR1 SGHRS and CDR2 YFSETQ. V lost 4 bases, J lost 0 bases, and 12 bases stayed unmatched. This CDR3 is 17 amino acids long. Sequenced input: PBMCs or T cells enriched from blood (not recorded which). This rearrangement joins TRBV5-1 to TRBJ1-1, with TRBD1 identical over 7 bases. The sequence came from a woman under 30 who had recovered from COVID-19. The CDR3 region is CASSDDRAGLLNTEAFF. In DNA, the CDR3 is TGCGCCAGCAGCGACGACAGGGCCGGGCTCTTGAACACTGAAGCTTTCTTT.